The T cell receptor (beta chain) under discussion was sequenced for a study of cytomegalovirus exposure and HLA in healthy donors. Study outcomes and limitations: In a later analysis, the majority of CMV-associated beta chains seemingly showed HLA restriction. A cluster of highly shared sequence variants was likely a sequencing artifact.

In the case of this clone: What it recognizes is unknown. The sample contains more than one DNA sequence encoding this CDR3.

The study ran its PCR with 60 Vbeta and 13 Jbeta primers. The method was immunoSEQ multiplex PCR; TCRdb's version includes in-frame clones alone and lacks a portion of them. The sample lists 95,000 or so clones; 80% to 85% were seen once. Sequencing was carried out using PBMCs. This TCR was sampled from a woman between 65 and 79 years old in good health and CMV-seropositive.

The CDR3 spells CASSLEGGGENEKLFF. The CDR3 bases are TGCGCCAGCAGCTTGGAGGGCGGAGGAGAAAATGAAAAACTGTTTTTT. The V call is TRBV5-1, the J call TRBJ1-4, with D unresolved. Germline assignment: CDR1 SGHRS and CDR2 YFSETQ. The CDR3 runs 16 residues. V was pared by 0 bases and J by 5 bases, with 14 bases between.